The 10 T cell receptor beta chains listed next were all sequenced from one sample in a study of CD8 T cells in Susac syndrome. Random hexamers were used to reverse transcribe about 0.5 to 1 ug of RNA. TCRdb reprocessed the immunoSEQ multiplex PCR reads with MiXCR, giving one entry per CDR3 protein. The data show 20,000 to 25,000 distinct CDR3 sequences, approximately 93% seen once. The sample taken for sequencing was CD8+ T cells from PBMCs. These receptors all come from a human donor in good health.

The chain joins TRBV6-5 to TRBJ2-1, with TRBD2 matching 10 bases. Trimming removed 6 bases from V and 4 bases from J; junction bases left unmatched: 6. The CDR3 totals 15 residues. CDR1 is MNHEY, CDR2 SVGAGI, per germline. The CDR3 loop is CASSPLAGPYNEQFF. For the CDR3, the DNA is TGTGCCAGCAGCCCACTAGCGGGGCCTTACAATGAGCAGTTCTTC.

V and J are TRBV20-1 and TRBJ2-1; TRBD2 agrees at 7 bases. This CDR3 has 14 amino acids. V was pared by 3 bases and J by 4 bases, with 6 bases of the junction left unmatched. Germline V gene lookup returns CDR1 DFQATT and CDR2 SNEGSKA (reference sequence). The CDR3 loop reads CSASGPGLYNEQFF. CDR3 in DNA: TGCAGTGCTAGTGGACCGGGACTATACAATGAGCAGTTCTTC.

The chain employs TRBV3-1 and TRBJ2-3; D may match TRBD1 or TRBD2 (5 bases each). Trimming shortened V by 4 bases and J by 4 bases, and 12 bases separated the two germline ends. Germline CDR1 LGHDT, CDR2 YNNKEL (reference sequence). The CDR3 loop spans 14 amino acids. The CDR3 reads CASSRRDRADTQYF. CDR3 nucleotides: TGTGCCAGCAGCCGCCGGGACCGAGCAGATACGCAGTATTTT.

This clonotype has a single count. The gene calls are TRBV4-1 and TRBJ2-7, with no clear D. CDR1 and CDR2 (germline): MGHRA, YSYEKL. The CDR3 spans 15 residues. Trimming took 1 base from V and 0 from J, leaving 10 bases between them. In nucleotides, the CDR3 is TGCGCCAGCAGCCAAGGACTTTACGACTCCTACGAGCAGTACTTC. Its translation: CASSQGLYDSYEQYF.

The chain recombines TRBV20-1 with TRBJ2-1; TRBD2 is a possible D gene (6 bases). Germline V gene lookup returns CDR1 DFQATT and CDR2 SNEGSKA (reference sequence). The CDR3 covers 14 residues. V was trimmed by 5 bases and J by 9 bases, leaving 20 bases between them. The CDR3 loop reads CSAPGDGSRSEQFF. CDR3 DNA: TGCAGTGCTCCGGGGGACGGGTCCAGGAGTGAGCAGTTCTTC.

This chain joins TRBV10-2 and TRBJ1-5; a weak D match, TRBD1 (5 bases). The germline V gene encodes CDR1 WSHSY and CDR2 SAAADI. V dropped 0 bases and J dropped 7 bases, with 13 bases sitting between them. The CDR3 runs 15 residues. In DNA, the CDR3 is TGCGCCAGCAGTGAGTCAAGGCGGGGCGGGCAGCCCCAGCATTTT. Protein product: CASSESRRGGQPQHF.

The V call is TRBV12-3 or TRBV12-4, the J call TRBJ1-1, with 7 bases lining up with TRBD1. Trimming cost V 6 bases and J 7 bases; bases outside gene matches: 5. The CDR3 runs to 12 residues. CDR3 nucleotide sequence: TGTGCCAGCAGCCCTACAGGGGATGAAGCTTTCTTT. It codes for CASSPTGDEAFF.

In this sample, this clonotype turned up a few times. The chain recombines TRBV7-9 with TRBJ2-2; D is ambiguous. Germline V gene data show CDR1 as SEHNR and CDR2 as FQNEAQ (reference sequence). With 1 base removed from V and 3 bases from J, the gap between germline ends came to 6 bases. The CDR3 is 14 amino acids. CDR3 nucleotides: TGTGCCAGCAGCTTAGTGTCCGACACCGGGGAGCTGTTTTTT. As protein: CASSLVSDTGELFF.

This chain links TRBV13 with TRBJ1-5, with a weak D call TRBD1 (5 bases). Germline assignment: CDR1 PRHDT and CDR2 FYEKMQ (reference sequence). This CDR3 contains 16 residues. V gave up 5 bases and J gave up 1 base, with 15 bases separating them. CDR3 protein: CASSTHSEGSNQPQHF. In DNA form, the CDR3 reads TGTGCCAGCAGCACCCACTCCGAGGGGAGCAATCAGCCCCAGCATTTT.

The chain combines TRBV20-1 with TRBJ1-1; D gene uncertain. The length of the CDR3 is 17 residues. The germline CDR1 and CDR2 sequences are DFQATT and SNEGSKA (reference sequence). The ends were cut back, 0 bases at V and 3 bases at J, with 20 bases in the middle. CDR3 sequence (DNA): TGCAGTGCTAGAGATAGCAGTCTTGGGGTAATGTACACTGAAGCTTTCTTT. Protein: CSARDSSLGVMYTEAFF.